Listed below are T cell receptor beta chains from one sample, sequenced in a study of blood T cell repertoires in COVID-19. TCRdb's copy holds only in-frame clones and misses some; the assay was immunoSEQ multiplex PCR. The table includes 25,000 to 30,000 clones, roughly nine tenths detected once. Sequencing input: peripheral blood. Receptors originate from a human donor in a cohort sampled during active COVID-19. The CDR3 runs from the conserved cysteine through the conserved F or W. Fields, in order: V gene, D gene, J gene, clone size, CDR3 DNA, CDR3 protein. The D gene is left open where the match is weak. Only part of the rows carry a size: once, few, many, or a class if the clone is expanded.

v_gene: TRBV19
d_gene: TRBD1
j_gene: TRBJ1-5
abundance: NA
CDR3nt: TGTGCCAGCGAAAATCCCGGGACAGGGAGCAATCAGCCCCAGCATTTT
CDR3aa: CASENPGTGSNQPQHF

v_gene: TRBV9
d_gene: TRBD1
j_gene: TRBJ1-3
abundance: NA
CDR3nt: TGTGCCAGCAGCCCACAGGGGCTGGGGGGAAACACCATATATTTT
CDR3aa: CASSPQGLGGNTIYF

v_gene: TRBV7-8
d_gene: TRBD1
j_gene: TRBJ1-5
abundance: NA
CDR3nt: TGTGCCAGCAGCCCCGGGACAGCCCTTCGACAGCATTTT
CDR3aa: CASSPGTALRQHF

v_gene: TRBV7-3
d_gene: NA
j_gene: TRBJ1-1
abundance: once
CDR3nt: TGTGCCAGCAGCATTACAGTGAACACTGAAGCTTTCTTT
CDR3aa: CASSITVNTEAFF

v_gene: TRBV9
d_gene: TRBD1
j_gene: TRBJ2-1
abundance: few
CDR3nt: TGTGCCAGCAGCGTAGGAGGGACAGGGGGCTTCAATGAGCAGTTCTTC
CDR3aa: CASSVGGTGGFNEQFF

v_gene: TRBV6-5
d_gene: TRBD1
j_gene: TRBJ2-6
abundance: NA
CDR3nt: TGTGCCAGCAGTTACGACAGGGTCTCTGGGGCCAACGTCCTGACTTTC
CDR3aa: CASSYDRVSGANVLTF

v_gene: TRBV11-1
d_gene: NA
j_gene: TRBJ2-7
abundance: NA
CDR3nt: TGTGCCAGCAGCTACAAGGGGCGCCAACAGTACTTC
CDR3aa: CASSYKGRQQYF

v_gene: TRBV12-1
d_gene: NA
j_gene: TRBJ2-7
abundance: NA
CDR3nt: TGTGCCAGCAGCCGTGACAGGGGTTCGTACGAGCAGTACTTC
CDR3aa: CASSRDRGSYEQYF

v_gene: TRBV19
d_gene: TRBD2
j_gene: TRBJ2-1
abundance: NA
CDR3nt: TGTGCCAGTAGTATCATCCGGGGGGGCGATGAGCAGTTCTTC
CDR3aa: CASSIIRGGDEQFF

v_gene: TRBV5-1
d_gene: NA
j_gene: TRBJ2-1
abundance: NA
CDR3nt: TGCGCCAGCAGCTTGGACGGGGGAGGTCACAATGAGCAGTTCTTC
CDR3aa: CASSLDGGGHNEQFF

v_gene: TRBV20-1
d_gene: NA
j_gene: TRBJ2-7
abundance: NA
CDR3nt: TGCAGTGCTAGGGCCCCTAGAGAGCAGTACTTC
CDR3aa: CSARAPREQYF

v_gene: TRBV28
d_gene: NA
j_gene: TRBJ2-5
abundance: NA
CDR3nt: TGTGCCAGCAGTCAAACGACCCCAGGGAGGCAGACCCAGTACTTC
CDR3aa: CASSQTTPGRQTQYF

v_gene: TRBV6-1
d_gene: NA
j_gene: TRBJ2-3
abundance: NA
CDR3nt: TGTGCCAGCAGTGAAGAGCGGAACACAGATACGCAGTATTTT
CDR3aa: CASSEERNTDTQYF

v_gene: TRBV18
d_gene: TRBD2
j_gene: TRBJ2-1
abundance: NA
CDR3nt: TGTGCCAGCTCACCACCGGCACTAGCGGGAGATGAGCAGTTCTTC
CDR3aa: CASSPPALAGDEQFF

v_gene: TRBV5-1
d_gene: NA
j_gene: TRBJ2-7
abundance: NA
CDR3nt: TGCGCCAGCAGCTTGGACGGCTACGAGCAGTACTTC
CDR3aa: CASSLDGYEQYF

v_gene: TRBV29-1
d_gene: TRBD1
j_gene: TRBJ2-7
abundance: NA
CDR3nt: TGCAGCGCTCTGACAGGGGGCCTCTACGAGCAGTACTTC
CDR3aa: CSALTGGLYEQYF

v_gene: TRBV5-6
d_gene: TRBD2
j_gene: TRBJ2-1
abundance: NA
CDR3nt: TGTGCCAGCAGCTCGGATAGCGGGAGGGCCCTGAATGAGCAGTTCTTC
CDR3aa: CASSSDSGRALNEQFF

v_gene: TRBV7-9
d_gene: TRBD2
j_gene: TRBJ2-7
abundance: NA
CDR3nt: TGTGCCAGCAGCCCAGGACTAGCGAGATGGTGGGAGCAGTACTTC
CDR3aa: CASSPGLARWWEQYF

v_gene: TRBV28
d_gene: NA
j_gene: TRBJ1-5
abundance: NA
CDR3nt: TGTGCCAGCAGTTTAGGGACAATACCCAATCAGCCCCAGCATTTT
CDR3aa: CASSLGTIPNQPQHF

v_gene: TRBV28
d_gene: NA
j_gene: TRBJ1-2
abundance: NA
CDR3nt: TGTGCCAGCAGTTTTAAGGTTTCGAGGTTGCGCGGCTACACCTTC
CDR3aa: CASSFKVSRLRGYTF

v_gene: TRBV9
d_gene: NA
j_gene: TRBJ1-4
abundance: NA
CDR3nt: TGTGCCAGCAGCCCCCGACAGGCCTCTAATGAAAAACTGTTTTTT
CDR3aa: CASSPRQASNEKLFF

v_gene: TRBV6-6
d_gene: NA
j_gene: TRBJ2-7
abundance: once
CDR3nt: TGTGCCAGCAGTTACGGGGCAGGTTACGAGCAGTACTTC
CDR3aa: CASSYGAGYEQYF

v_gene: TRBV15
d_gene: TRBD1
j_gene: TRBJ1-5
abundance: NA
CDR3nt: TGTGCCACCAGCAGAGGGTCCAGACAGGGGGCGGGGTATCAGCCCCAGCATTTT
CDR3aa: CATSRGSRQGAGYQPQHF

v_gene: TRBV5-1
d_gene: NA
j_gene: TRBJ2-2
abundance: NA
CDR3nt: TGCGCCAGCAGTAGCGACCCGAACACCGGGGAGCTGTTTTTT
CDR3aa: CASSSDPNTGELFF

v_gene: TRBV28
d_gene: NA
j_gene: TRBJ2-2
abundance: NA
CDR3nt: TGTGCCAGCAGCCACACCCCACAAGGGGGGGTGAACACCGGGGAGCTGTTTTTT
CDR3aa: CASSHTPQGGVNTGELFF